This T cell receptor (beta chain) was profiled in a study of shared clonotypes between healthy human individuals. Overall study context: Per donor, CD8 memory used one plate, CD8 naive used two, CD4 memory used three and CD4 naive used three.

Donors had no recently reported acute infections or vaccinations and were HIV-negative. V gave up 1 base and J gave up 5 bases, with 12 bases separating them. The length of the CDR3 is 14 residues. Per germline, CDR1 SGHRS and CDR2 YFSETQ. Per the original data handling: In the immunoSEQ data, sequences were junction-only and lacked quality scores, so filtering differed. Using immunoSEQ multiplex PCR, the repertoire was profiled, and TCRdb retains in-frame clones only, with some absent. Clone size and V and J calls were adopted from that table, with D and trimming inferred from the DNA. Of a few million clones in the sample, 95% were seen once. Regarding this clone: Different DNA sequences within this sample yield the same CDR3.

This clonotype was sampled from a man younger than 35 in good health. The gene calls are TRBV5-1 and TRBJ2-5; maybe TRBD2 (5 bases). The specimen sequenced was naive CD4+ T cells sorted from blood. Sample subset: CD45RA+ positively selected. The CDR3 DNA sequence: TGCGCCAGCAGCTTGACTAGTGGCGGTGAGACCCAGTACTTC. Amino acid sequence: CASSLTSGGETQYF.